Each of the 20 T cell receptor beta chains below was sequenced from the same sample in a study of T cell repertoires in cytomegalovirus infection. In TCRdb, the reads were re-called with MiXCR into one record per CDR3 protein. The sample contains roughly 240,000 distinct CDR3 sequences, about 7% of which appear only once. The sequencing input was PBMCs. These TCRs come from a human donor in good health (CMV status not recorded). Some clones in this sample may be carry-over from other donors' samples.

Ten or more counts support this clonotype. The chain uses TRBV6-5 and TRBJ2-1, with a weak D call TRBD2 (6 bases). CDR1 and CDR2 from the germline V gene are MNHEY and SVGAGI. The CDR3 has 13 amino acids. V was pared by 10 bases and J by 8 bases, with 18 bases between. The CDR3 DNA is TGTGCCACGTACGTACTAGCCACGGATGAGCAGTTCTTC. Translation gives CATYVLATDEQFF.

This clonotype was recorded at least ten times. The chain joins TRBV6-2 or TRBV6-3 to TRBJ1-5; tentative D call: TRBD1 (5 bases). V lost 2 bases, J lost 0 bases, and 14 bases lay in between. Germline V gene sequence: CDR1 MNHEY, CDR2 SVGEGT. This CDR3 has 17 residues. Here the CDR3 reads CASSYRGSEYSNQPQHF. The CDR3 coding sequence is TGTGCCAGCAGTTACCGGGGCAGCGAGTATAGCAATCAGCCCCAGCATTTT.

The table lists this clonotype with a few counts. The rearrangement links TRBV12-3 or TRBV12-4 to TRBJ2-1; 12 positions match TRBD2. This CDR3 contains 19 residues. V lost 6 bases to trimming and J lost 5 bases; unmatched junction nucleotides: 17. The CDR3 bases are TGTGCCAGCAGCTCGACTAGCGGGGGTCCCGACGGGGCCCACAATGAGCAGTTCTTC. As protein: CASSSTSGGPDGAHNEQFF.

In its sample, this clonotype was seen many times. The J gene is TRBJ2-3, the V gene TRBV27; no reliable D call. The CDR3 loop spans 15 amino acids. Germline V gene sequence: CDR1 MNHEY, CDR2 SMNVEV (reference sequence). Trimming took off 7 bases at V and 0 bases at J, with 14 bases between the two ends. CDR3 in DNA: TGTGCCAGCACCGATTTGGGCCTCAGCACAGATACGCAGTATTTT. It yields the protein CASTDLGLSTDTQYF.

This clonotype was seen just once. A much larger clonotype is one base distant, so this may be a read error. This CDR3 reads CAWRFLQFNSPLHF. As DNA, the CDR3 is TGTGCCTGGAGATTTCTTCAGTTCAATTCACCCCTCCACTTT. The chain recombines TRBV30 with TRBJ1-6; D not certain. Germline V gene sequence: CDR1 GTSNPN, CDR2 SVGIG (reference sequence). Trimming cost V 3 bases and J 7 bases, with 13 bases left between them. This CDR3 contains 14 residues.

This clonotype has at least ten counts. The chain combines TRBV28 with TRBJ2-7; 7 bases map to TRBD1. Trimming at V came to 3 bases and at J to 1 base, leaving 6 bases not matched to a gene. This CDR3 spans 15 amino acids. Germline lookup yields CDR1 MDHEN and CDR2 SYDVKM. CDR3: CASSFLQGVSYEQYF. CDR3 nucleotide sequence: TGTGCCAGCAGTTTCCTCCAGGGGGTATCCTACGAGCAGTACTTC.

This clonotype was recorded many times. The chain has TRBV7-2 and TRBJ2-6; D remains unclear. Germline V gene sequence: CDR1 SGHTA, CDR2 FQGNSA. Trimming cost V 3 bases and J 2 bases, with 8 bases left between them. The CDR3 contains 15 residues. The CDR3 region is CASSFLRAGANVLTF. As DNA, the CDR3 is TGTGCCAGCAGCTTCCTTAGGGCTGGGGCCAACGTCCTGACTTTC.

This clonotype was observed a handful of times. The rearrangement joins TRBV28 to TRBJ2-4, with 10 bases lining up with TRBD1. The CDR3 is 16 amino acids. The junction had 7 bases not matched to a gene; V was cut back by 5 bases and J by 3 bases. From germline, CDR1 is MDHEN and CDR2 SYDVKM. DNA for the CDR3: TGTGCCAGCAGTGCGACAGGGGGCAGCGGCAAAAACATTCAGTACTTC. This translates into CASSATGGSGKNIQYF.

This clonotype was detected many times. V usage is TRBV19 and J usage is TRBJ2-6; D is unclear. Looked up from germline, CDR1 is LNHDA and CDR2 is SQIVND (reference sequence). The CDR3 totals 16 residues. The V and J ends lost 3 bases and 0 bases respectively, with 9 bases between them. This CDR3 reads CASSIRLNSGANVLTF. The CDR3 DNA reads TGTGCCAGTAGTATCAGGCTGAACTCTGGGGCCAACGTCCTGACTTTC.

This clonotype has at least ten counts. The chain recombines TRBV7-7 with TRBJ2-2; the D is unclear. The CDR3 sequence is 14 residues long. From germline, CDR1 is SSHAT and CDR2 FNYEAQ (reference sequence). The ends were cut back, 6 bases at V and 7 bases at J, with 15 bases in the middle. This CDR3 is CASRIGRANGELFF. The CDR3 bases are TGTGCCAGCAGGATCGGGCGAGCTAACGGGGAGCTGTTTTTT.

The table lists this clonotype with a count of one. A much larger clone lies a single base off, so this may be a read error. Without the conserved terminal phenylalanine or tryptophan, this CDR3 likely stems from a read error. J is TRBJ2-5 and V is TRBV9; D gene ambiguous. The CDR3 has 15 residues. Trimming stripped 1 base from V and 5 bases from J, with 15 bases between. CDR1 and CDR2 from the germline V gene are SGDLS and YYNGEE. The CDR3 sequence: CASSVSPSRDETQYS. CDR3 DNA: TGTGCCAGCAGCGTATCTCCAAGCCGAGACGAGACCCAGTACTCC.

This clonotype was counted ten times or more. This chain uses TRBV6-5 with TRBJ1-5, with 7 nucleotides matching TRBD1. The CDR3 is 16 residues long. The V and J ends lost 4 bases and 4 bases, in that order; junction bases with no gene match: 10. Germline V gene sequence: CDR1 MNHEY, CDR2 SVGAGI. DNA of the CDR3: TGTGCCAGCAGTTCCGAACGGACAGGAACTAATCAGCCCCAGCATTTT. It encodes CASSSERTGTNQPQHF.

This clonotype was counted many times. The gene calls are TRBV7-2 and TRBJ2-3, with D tentatively TRBD1 (5 bases). This CDR3 has 15 residues. V dropped 2 bases and J dropped 0 bases, with 9 bases sitting between them. Looked up from germline, CDR1 is SGHTA and CDR2 is FQGNSA. This CDR3 reads CASSLRGSSTDTQYF. The CDR3 DNA is TGTGCCAGCAGCTTAAGGGGTTCTAGCACAGATACGCAGTATTTT.

The chain combines TRBV29-1 with TRBJ1-2, with D maybe TRBD1 (6 bases). Germline V gives CDR1 SQVTM, CDR2 ANQGSEA. Trimming stripped 5 bases from V and 4 bases from J, with 17 bases between. The CDR3 contains 14 residues. CDR3 nucleotides: TGCAGCGTTCCTACAGGGCCAGCCGGCTATGGCTACACCTTC. Protein sequence: CSVPTGPAGYGYTF.

This clonotype was counted many times. The chain couples TRBV7-9 to TRBJ1-1; D is unresolved. The germline V gene encodes CDR1 SEHNR and CDR2 FQNEAQ (reference sequence). Trimming took off 5 bases at V and 7 bases at J, with 11 bases between the two ends. This CDR3 comprises 12 residues. The DNA for the CDR3 is TGTGCCAGCAGCACCGGACGGGGTGAAGCTTTCTTT. Protein sequence: CASSTGRGEAFF.

Regarding this clonotype: A read error may be the cause here, since a much bigger clone is one base away. The genes are TRBV12-3 or TRBV12-4 and TRBJ1-2; D uncertain. The CDR3 sequence is 12 residues long. Trimming took off 10 bases at V and 4 bases at J, with 13 bases between the two ends. CDR3 DNA: TGTGCCAACTCGAACACAGCCTATGGCTACACCTTC. This translates into CANSNTAYGYTF.

In its sample, this clonotype was seen many times. The V call is TRBV12-3 or TRBV12-4, the J call TRBJ1-2; D might be TRBD1 (6 bases). The CDR3 length is 18 residues. V was pared by 2 bases and J by 4 bases, with 23 bases between. CDR3 sequence: CASSLSRGGRGIGYGYTF. The CDR3 DNA sequence: TGTGCCAGCAGTTTATCCCGGGGGGGGCGAGGAATAGGCTATGGCTACACCTTC.

The sample holds many counts of this clonotype. The rearrangement uses TRBV29-1 and TRBJ2-1; TRBD2 aligns across 10 bases. Per germline, CDR1 SQVTM and CDR2 ANQGSEA. Trimming took 1 base from V and 8 from J; bases not matched to a gene: 8. This CDR3 is built from 15 residues. CDR3 sequence reads: CSVEGTSGVTDEQFF. The CDR3 DNA is TGCAGCGTTGAAGGCACTAGCGGGGTAACGGATGAGCAGTTCTTC.

This clonotype was counted many times. The chain couples TRBV5-5 to TRBJ2-1; D possibly corresponds to TRBD1 (6 bases). V gave up 0 bases and J gave up 4 bases, with 11 bases separating them. Germline CDR1 SGHKS, CDR2 YYEKEE (reference sequence). The CDR3 length is 15 residues. The CDR3 reads CASSLGQGMYNEQFF. The DNA for the CDR3 is TGTGCCAGCAGCTTGGGCCAGGGGATGTACAATGAGCAGTTCTTC.

This clonotype has ten or more counts. The rearrangement links TRBV7-2 to TRBJ2-2; 7 bases align to TRBD1. V shed 0 bases, J shed 4 bases, and the junction held 11 bases outside the gene matches. CDR3 size: 18 residues. The V gene's germline CDR1 is SGHTA and CDR2 FQGNSA. CDR3 amino acids: CASSLAAQGPTGTGELFF. In nucleotides, the CDR3 is TGTGCCAGCAGCTTAGCGGCACAGGGGCCGACGGGCACCGGGGAGCTGTTTTTT.